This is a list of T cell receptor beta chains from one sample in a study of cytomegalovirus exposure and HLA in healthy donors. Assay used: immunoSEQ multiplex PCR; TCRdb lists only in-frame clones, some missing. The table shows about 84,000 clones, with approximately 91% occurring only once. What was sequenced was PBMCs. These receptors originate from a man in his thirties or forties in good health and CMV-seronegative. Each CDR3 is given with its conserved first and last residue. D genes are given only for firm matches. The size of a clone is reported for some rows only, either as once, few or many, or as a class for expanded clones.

TGTGCCAGCAGCAGCCTCTACGAGCAGTACTTC	CASSSLYEQYF	.	TRBV16	TRBJ2-7	.
TGTGCCAGCAGTTCACAAACGACAACAATTAATGAAAAACTGTTTTTT	CASSSQTTTINEKLFF	.	TRBV6-5	TRBJ1-4	.
TGCGCCAGCAGCTTCACTAGCGGGGGGCCCGTGGAACCCTACGAGCAGTACTTC	CASSFTSGGPVEPYEQYF	TRBD2	TRBV5-1	TRBJ2-7	.
TGCGCCAGCAGCTCGGGACTAGCGGTAGATACGCAGTATTTT	CASSSGLAVDTQYF	TRBD2	TRBV5-1	TRBJ2-3	.
TGTGCCAGCAATCCGGGTGCCTACAATGAGCAGTTCTTC	CASNPGAYNEQFF	.	TRBV28	TRBJ2-1	.
TGTGCCAGCAACAGGGGTCTCGGATATACGCAGTATTTT	CASNRGLGYTQYF	TRBD1	TRBV28	TRBJ2-3	.
TGTGCCGGGCCCGGGGACAGGGGGTTCCGTTTCTACGAGCAGTACTTC	CAGPGDRGFRFYEQYF	TRBD1	TRBV28	TRBJ2-7	.
TGTGCCAGCAGTTCAGACCCGGGACAGGGGAATTCCTACGAGCAGTACTTC	CASSSDPGQGNSYEQYF	TRBD1	TRBV28	TRBJ2-7	.
TGTGCCAGCAGTGAGTCAGGGGAACTTACGCAGTATTTT	CASSESGELTQYF	.	TRBV6-4	TRBJ2-3	.
TGTGCCACCAGCAATTTCGAGCGAGGGACCCAGTACTTC	CATSNFERGTQYF	.	TRBV15	TRBJ2-5	.
TGCAGCGTTGAATGGGGTGACAGGCCACCCTACGAGCAGTACTTC	CSVEWGDRPPYEQYF	.	TRBV29-1	TRBJ2-7	.
TGTGCCACCCAGGTGCAGGGCGCTGGGGCCAACGTCCTGACTTTC	CATQVQGAGANVLTF	.	TRBV15	TRBJ2-6	.
TGTGCCAGCAGTCCCAGACTAGAAGTAACCTACGAGCAGTACTTC	CASSPRLEVTYEQYF	.	TRBV2	TRBJ2-7	.
TGCGCCACCAGCCGATCGACAGGGGATGAGGGCGAGCAGTACTTC	CATSRSTGDEGEQYF	TRBD1	TRBV10-2	TRBJ2-7	once
TGTGCCAGCAGCCCCCTCAAAGGGGGGGGCGATACGCAGTATTTT	CASSPLKGGGDTQYF	.	TRBV9	TRBJ2-3	.
TGCAGCGTGACCCCACTAGCGGGGGGCACAGATACGCAGTATTTT	CSVTPLAGGTDTQYF	TRBD2	TRBV29-1	TRBJ2-3	.
TGTGCCAGCAGCGCTTGGGCTAGCGCATACAATGAGCAGTTCTTC	CASSAWASAYNEQFF	.	TRBV7-3	TRBJ2-1	.
TGTGCCAGCTCACCACCTCAGGGTAGGTACAATGAGCAGTTCTTC	CASSPPQGRYNEQFF	.	TRBV18	TRBJ2-1	.
TGTGCCAGCAGCTTGACAGGGAGAGAAAAACTGTTTTTT	CASSLTGREKLFF	.	TRBV5-4	TRBJ1-4	.
TGCGCCAGCAGCTCTAGCGGGGTGAGCTACAATGAGCAGTTCTTC	CASSSSGVSYNEQFF	TRBD2	TRBV5-1	TRBJ2-1	.
TGTGCCAGCAGTTACTCGAGAATCCACGAGCAGTACTTC	CASSYSRIHEQYF	.	TRBV6-6	TRBJ2-7	.
TGTGCCAGCAGCTCTCCCGGGACAGGGGTACAGCCCCAGCATTTT	CASSSPGTGVQPQHF	TRBD1	TRBV7-2	TRBJ1-5	.
TGTGCCAGCAGCCCCCTCCTTCCCTACAATGAGCAGTTCTTC	CASSPLLPYNEQFF	.	TRBV11-2	TRBJ2-1	.
TGTGCCAGCAGTGAAAGGCAGGGGAGGGGTTTTGTCTATGGCTACACCTTC	CASSERQGRGFVYGYTF	.	TRBV6-1	TRBJ1-2	.
TGTGCCAGTACTACACAGGGGTTTGGGGGTGAAAAACTGTTTTTT	CASTTQGFGGEKLFF	TRBD1	TRBV19	TRBJ1-4	.
TGTGCCAGCAGCGTCGACAGGGTTACCTTCAATGAGCAGTTCTTC	CASSVDRVTFNEQFF	TRBD1	TRBV9	TRBJ2-1	.
TGTGCCAGCAGTGACTTAGCGGGGGTAGGAGATACGCAGTATTTT	CASSDLAGVGDTQYF	TRBD2	TRBV9	TRBJ2-3	.
TGTGCCAGTAGTATCCACTCGGGACAGGTCTACAATGAGCAGTTCTTC	CASSIHSGQVYNEQFF	TRBD1	TRBV19	TRBJ2-1	.
TGTGCCAGCAGCCCAACGGGAGCCTACGAGCAGTACTTC	CASSPTGAYEQYF	.	TRBV27	TRBJ2-7	.
TGTGCCAGCGGAGTAGCGGGAGTTAGGGAGCAGTACTTC	CASGVAGVREQYF	TRBD2	TRBV28	TRBJ2-7	.
TGCGCCAGCAGTCAATTAGGGGGGGCCACCCTTCAAGAGACCCAGTACTTC	CASSQLGGATLQETQYF	.	TRBV5-1	TRBJ2-5	.
TGCGCCAGCAGCGCCAGGGGGTTGGACACTGAAGCTTTCTTT	CASSARGLDTEAFF	TRBD1	TRBV5-1	TRBJ1-1	.
TGTGCCAACCCACGGGCCTCCGGGGCCTACGAGCAGTACTTC	CANPRASGAYEQYF	.	TRBV10-3	TRBJ2-7	.
TGTGCCAGCAGTGAATTCCTAGCGGGTAGTCTCAATGAGCAGTTCTTC	CASSEFLAGSLNEQFF	TRBD2	TRBV6-1	TRBJ2-1	once
TGTGCCAGCAGCGTGGGACTGATGAACACTGAAGCTTTCTTT	CASSVGLMNTEAFF	.	TRBV2	TRBJ1-1	.
TGTGCAAGTCGCTTAGGACATACCGAGACCCAGTACTTC	CASRLGHTETQYF	.	TRBV12-2	TRBJ2-5	.
TGTGCCAGCAGTGACACGAATGGGCTCTACGAGCAGTACTTC	CASSDTNGLYEQYF	.	TRBV6-1	TRBJ2-7	.
TGTGCCAGCTGGAGGGGGCTGGCCAGCTCCTACAATGAGCAGTTCTTC	CASWRGLASSYNEQFF	.	TRBV27	TRBJ2-1	.
TGCGCCAGCAGCCAAGAATCGCGGCAGGGCGTTAGGCCCCAGCATTTT	CASSQESRQGVRPQHF	.	TRBV4-1	TRBJ1-5	.
TGTGCCGGCCACAGGGGGTACTCCTATAATTCACCCCTCCACTTT	CAGHRGYSYNSPLHF	.	TRBV21-1	TRBJ1-6	.
TGTGCCAGCTCAGGACAGGGAGTCCATGAGCAGTTCTTC	CASSGQGVHEQFF	TRBD1	TRBV18	TRBJ2-1	.
TGTGCCAGCAGTCTCGACAGTCGGGGGAAAAAACTGTTTTTT	CASSLDSRGKKLFF	.	TRBV14	TRBJ1-4	.
TGTGCCAGCAACAATTTCCGGGGACCTGGGACTAGCGGGACCCTTTCCTACGAGCAGTACTTC	CASNNFRGPGTSGTLSYEQYF	TRBD2	TRBV27	TRBJ2-7	.
TGCGCCAGCAGCTTGGTGGGGGGTGAGCAGTTCTTC	CASSLVGGEQFF	.	TRBV5-1	TRBJ2-1	.
TGTGCCAGCGGCCTGACAGGGAGGAATTCACCCCTCCACTTT	CASGLTGRNSPLHF	TRBD1	TRBV7-9	TRBJ1-6	.